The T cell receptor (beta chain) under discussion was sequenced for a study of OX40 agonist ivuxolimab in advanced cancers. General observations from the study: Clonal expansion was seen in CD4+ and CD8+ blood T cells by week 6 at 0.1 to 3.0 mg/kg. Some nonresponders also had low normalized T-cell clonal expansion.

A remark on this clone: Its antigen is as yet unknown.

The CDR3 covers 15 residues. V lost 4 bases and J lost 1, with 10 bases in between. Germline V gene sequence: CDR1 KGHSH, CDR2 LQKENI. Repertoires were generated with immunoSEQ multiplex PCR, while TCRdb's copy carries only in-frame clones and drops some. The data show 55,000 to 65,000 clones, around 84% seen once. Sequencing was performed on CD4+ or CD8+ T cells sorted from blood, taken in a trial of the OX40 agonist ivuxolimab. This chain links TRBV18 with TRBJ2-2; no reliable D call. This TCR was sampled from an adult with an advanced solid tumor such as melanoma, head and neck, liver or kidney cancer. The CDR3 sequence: CASSRSDLNTGELFF. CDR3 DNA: TGTGCCAGCTCACGTTCGGATCTGAACACCGGGGAGCTGTTTTTT.